The 14 T cell receptor beta chains below come from one sample, sequenced in a study of cytomegalovirus exposure and HLA in healthy donors. Amplification used 60 Vbeta primers and 13 Jbeta primers. Profiling relied on immunoSEQ multiplex PCR, and the TCRdb table lists in-frame clones only, not all of them. The table records 150,000 to 200,000 clones, almost 85% of them present only once. Sequencing was carried out using PBMCs. All receptors derive from a girl aged 5-17 years in good health and CMV-seropositive.

This clone was recorded a few times. The chain is built from TRBV2 and TRBJ2-1; D is ambiguous. The CDR3 is made up of 19 amino acids. The germline V and J ends were trimmed by 0 bases and 9 bases, with 27 bases remaining between them. Per the germline V gene, CDR1 is SNHLY and CDR2 is FYNNEI. CDR3 loop: CASSEALGQAESISIEQFF. DNA of the CDR3: TGTGCCAGCAGTGAAGCGCTTGGGCAGGCAGAGTCCATCTCAATTGAGCAGTTCTTC.

The V and J genes are TRBV6-4 and TRBJ1-1; D might be TRBD1 (5 bases). The V gene's germline CDR1 is MRHNA and CDR2 SNTAGT. Trimming stripped 10 bases from V and 4 bases from J, with 28 bases between. The CDR3 runs to 17 residues. Here the CDR3 reads CATSRGTAEDRSTEAFF. The DNA of the CDR3 is TGTGCCACCTCACGGGGGACGGCTGAGGATCGAAGCACTGAAGCTTTCTTT.

The chain combines TRBV15 with TRBJ1-5; D uncertain. V lost 3 bases and J 11 bases, leaving 14 bases between the germline ends. Germline-derived CDR1 and CDR2 are LNHNV and YYDKDF (reference sequence). The CDR3 has 13 amino acids. The CDR3 bases are TGTGCCACCAGCAGGAACACCGTGAGGGCCCAGCATTTT. Translated: CATSRNTVRAQHF.

The chain is built from TRBV9 and TRBJ2-7; D is possibly TRBD2 (5 bases). The CDR3 consists of 14 residues. V lost 0 bases and J lost 3, with 10 bases in between. Germline assignment: CDR1 SGDLS and CDR2 YYNGEE. Here the CDR3 reads CASSVDGGIYEQYF. For the CDR3, the DNA is TGTGCCAGCAGCGTAGACGGAGGTATCTACGAGCAGTACTTC.

V usage is TRBV4-1 and J usage is TRBJ2-7; 9 bases map to TRBD2. The CDR3 runs 14 residues. J was trimmed by 3 bases and V by 3 bases; bases with no gene match: 3. Germline assignment: CDR1 MGHRA and CDR2 YSYEKL. Written as DNA, the CDR3 is TGCGCCAGCAGCCAGGGACTAGCTGTCTACGAGCAGTACTTC. Translated, it gives CASSQGLAVYEQYF.

The chain has TRBV9 and TRBJ1-2; D gene unclear. The V end was cut by 7 bases, the J end by 6 bases, with 16 bases between. The CDR3 is made up of 13 amino acids. CDR1 is SGDLS and CDR2 is YYNGEE in the germline V gene. The DNA for the CDR3 is TGTGCCAGCGCTCCCTCAAACTTTGATGGCTACACCTTC. It codes for CASAPSNFDGYTF.

This chain links TRBV27 with TRBJ2-5, with TRBD1 matching over 7 bases. The CDR3 has 15 residues. Trimming removed 5 bases from V and 9 bases from J; junction bases left unmatched: 15. The germline V gene encodes CDR1 MNHEY and CDR2 SMNVEV (reference sequence). CDR3 sequence (DNA): TGTGCCAGCAGTCCCAATCAGGGACAGTTAAGGGCCCAGTACTTC. Protein sequence: CASSPNQGQLRAQYF.

CDR3 residues: CASSLQGSLAYEQYF. The DNA of the CDR3 is TGTGCCAGCTCACTGCAGGGGTCCCTTGCCTACGAGCAGTACTTC. V gene TRBV18 combines with J gene TRBJ2-7; tentative D call: TRBD1 (6 bases). The V and J ends lost 4 bases and 2 bases respectively, with 15 bases between them. The CDR3 extends over 15 amino acids. Germline CDR1 reads KGHSH; CDR2 reads LQKENI.

The chain links TRBV5-1 to TRBJ2-4; TRBD1 is a possible D gene (6 bases). The CDR3 has 14 residues. The ends were cut back, 2 bases at V and 4 bases at J, with 10 bases in the middle. Per the germline V gene, CDR1 is SGHRS and CDR2 is YFSETQ. This CDR3 reads CASSLEGQKNIQYF. The CDR3, as DNA: TGCGCCAGCAGCTTAGAAGGACAGAAAAACATTCAGTACTTC. Complete variable domain (other parts from reference TRBV5-1 and TRBJ2-4): KAGVTQTPRYLIKTRGQQVTLSCSPISGHRSVSWYQQTPGQGLQFLFEYFSETQRNKGNFPGRFSGRQFSNSRSEMNVSTLELGDSALYLCASSLEGQKNIQYFGAGTRLSVL.

V is TRBV15 and J is TRBJ1-1; D unresolved. CDR3 length equals 14 residues. CDR1 and CDR2 (germline): LNHNV, YYDKDF (reference sequence). Trimming took off 1 base at V and 1 base at J, with 7 bases between the two ends. The CDR3 nucleotides are TGTGCCACCAGCAGAGGCTCAGGGAACACTGAAGCTTTCTTT. Protein: CATSRGSGNTEAFF.

The rearrangement links TRBV27 to TRBJ2-7; no reliable D call. Deletions cut 3 bases from V and 3 bases from J, with 18 bases between. CDR3 length: 16 amino acids. Germline lookup yields CDR1 MNHEY and CDR2 SMNVEV (reference sequence). DNA of the CDR3: TGTGCCAGCAGTTTCACGATCATCAAGACGGGCTACGAGCAGTACTTC. Its protein is CASSFTIIKTGYEQYF.

To note about this clone: An end of the junction does not agree with germline; a read error may underlie this. The chain carries TRBV29-1 and TRBJ1-2, with D unresolved. Germline V gene data show CDR1 as SQVTM and CDR2 as ANQGSEA. The CDR3 consists of 14 residues. CDR3 in amino acids: CSVEVPAGYYGYTF. DNA for the CDR3: TGCAGCGTCGAAGTCCCGGCGGGGTACTATGGCTACACCTTC.

This clone came up once. The J gene is TRBJ2-5, the V gene TRBV5-4; 8 bases are a match to TRBD2. The V gene end was trimmed by 4 bases and the J gene end by 4 bases; junction bases not matched to a gene: 12. The CDR3 totals 16 residues. Germline-derived CDR1 and CDR2 are SGHNT and YYREEE (reference sequence). CDR3 amino acids: CASSPTAVAGPETQYF. CDR3 nucleotide sequence: TGTGCCAGCAGCCCCACCGCGGTAGCGGGGCCAGAGACCCAGTACTTC.

The gene calls are TRBV2 and TRBJ1-2; D ambiguous. Per the germline V gene, CDR1 is SNHLY and CDR2 is FYNNEI. V lost 4 bases and J 3 bases, leaving 6 bases between the germline ends. The CDR3 consists of 12 residues. As DNA, the CDR3 is TGTGCCAGCAGTGGACACGACTATGGCTACACCTTC. This encodes CASSGHDYGYTF.